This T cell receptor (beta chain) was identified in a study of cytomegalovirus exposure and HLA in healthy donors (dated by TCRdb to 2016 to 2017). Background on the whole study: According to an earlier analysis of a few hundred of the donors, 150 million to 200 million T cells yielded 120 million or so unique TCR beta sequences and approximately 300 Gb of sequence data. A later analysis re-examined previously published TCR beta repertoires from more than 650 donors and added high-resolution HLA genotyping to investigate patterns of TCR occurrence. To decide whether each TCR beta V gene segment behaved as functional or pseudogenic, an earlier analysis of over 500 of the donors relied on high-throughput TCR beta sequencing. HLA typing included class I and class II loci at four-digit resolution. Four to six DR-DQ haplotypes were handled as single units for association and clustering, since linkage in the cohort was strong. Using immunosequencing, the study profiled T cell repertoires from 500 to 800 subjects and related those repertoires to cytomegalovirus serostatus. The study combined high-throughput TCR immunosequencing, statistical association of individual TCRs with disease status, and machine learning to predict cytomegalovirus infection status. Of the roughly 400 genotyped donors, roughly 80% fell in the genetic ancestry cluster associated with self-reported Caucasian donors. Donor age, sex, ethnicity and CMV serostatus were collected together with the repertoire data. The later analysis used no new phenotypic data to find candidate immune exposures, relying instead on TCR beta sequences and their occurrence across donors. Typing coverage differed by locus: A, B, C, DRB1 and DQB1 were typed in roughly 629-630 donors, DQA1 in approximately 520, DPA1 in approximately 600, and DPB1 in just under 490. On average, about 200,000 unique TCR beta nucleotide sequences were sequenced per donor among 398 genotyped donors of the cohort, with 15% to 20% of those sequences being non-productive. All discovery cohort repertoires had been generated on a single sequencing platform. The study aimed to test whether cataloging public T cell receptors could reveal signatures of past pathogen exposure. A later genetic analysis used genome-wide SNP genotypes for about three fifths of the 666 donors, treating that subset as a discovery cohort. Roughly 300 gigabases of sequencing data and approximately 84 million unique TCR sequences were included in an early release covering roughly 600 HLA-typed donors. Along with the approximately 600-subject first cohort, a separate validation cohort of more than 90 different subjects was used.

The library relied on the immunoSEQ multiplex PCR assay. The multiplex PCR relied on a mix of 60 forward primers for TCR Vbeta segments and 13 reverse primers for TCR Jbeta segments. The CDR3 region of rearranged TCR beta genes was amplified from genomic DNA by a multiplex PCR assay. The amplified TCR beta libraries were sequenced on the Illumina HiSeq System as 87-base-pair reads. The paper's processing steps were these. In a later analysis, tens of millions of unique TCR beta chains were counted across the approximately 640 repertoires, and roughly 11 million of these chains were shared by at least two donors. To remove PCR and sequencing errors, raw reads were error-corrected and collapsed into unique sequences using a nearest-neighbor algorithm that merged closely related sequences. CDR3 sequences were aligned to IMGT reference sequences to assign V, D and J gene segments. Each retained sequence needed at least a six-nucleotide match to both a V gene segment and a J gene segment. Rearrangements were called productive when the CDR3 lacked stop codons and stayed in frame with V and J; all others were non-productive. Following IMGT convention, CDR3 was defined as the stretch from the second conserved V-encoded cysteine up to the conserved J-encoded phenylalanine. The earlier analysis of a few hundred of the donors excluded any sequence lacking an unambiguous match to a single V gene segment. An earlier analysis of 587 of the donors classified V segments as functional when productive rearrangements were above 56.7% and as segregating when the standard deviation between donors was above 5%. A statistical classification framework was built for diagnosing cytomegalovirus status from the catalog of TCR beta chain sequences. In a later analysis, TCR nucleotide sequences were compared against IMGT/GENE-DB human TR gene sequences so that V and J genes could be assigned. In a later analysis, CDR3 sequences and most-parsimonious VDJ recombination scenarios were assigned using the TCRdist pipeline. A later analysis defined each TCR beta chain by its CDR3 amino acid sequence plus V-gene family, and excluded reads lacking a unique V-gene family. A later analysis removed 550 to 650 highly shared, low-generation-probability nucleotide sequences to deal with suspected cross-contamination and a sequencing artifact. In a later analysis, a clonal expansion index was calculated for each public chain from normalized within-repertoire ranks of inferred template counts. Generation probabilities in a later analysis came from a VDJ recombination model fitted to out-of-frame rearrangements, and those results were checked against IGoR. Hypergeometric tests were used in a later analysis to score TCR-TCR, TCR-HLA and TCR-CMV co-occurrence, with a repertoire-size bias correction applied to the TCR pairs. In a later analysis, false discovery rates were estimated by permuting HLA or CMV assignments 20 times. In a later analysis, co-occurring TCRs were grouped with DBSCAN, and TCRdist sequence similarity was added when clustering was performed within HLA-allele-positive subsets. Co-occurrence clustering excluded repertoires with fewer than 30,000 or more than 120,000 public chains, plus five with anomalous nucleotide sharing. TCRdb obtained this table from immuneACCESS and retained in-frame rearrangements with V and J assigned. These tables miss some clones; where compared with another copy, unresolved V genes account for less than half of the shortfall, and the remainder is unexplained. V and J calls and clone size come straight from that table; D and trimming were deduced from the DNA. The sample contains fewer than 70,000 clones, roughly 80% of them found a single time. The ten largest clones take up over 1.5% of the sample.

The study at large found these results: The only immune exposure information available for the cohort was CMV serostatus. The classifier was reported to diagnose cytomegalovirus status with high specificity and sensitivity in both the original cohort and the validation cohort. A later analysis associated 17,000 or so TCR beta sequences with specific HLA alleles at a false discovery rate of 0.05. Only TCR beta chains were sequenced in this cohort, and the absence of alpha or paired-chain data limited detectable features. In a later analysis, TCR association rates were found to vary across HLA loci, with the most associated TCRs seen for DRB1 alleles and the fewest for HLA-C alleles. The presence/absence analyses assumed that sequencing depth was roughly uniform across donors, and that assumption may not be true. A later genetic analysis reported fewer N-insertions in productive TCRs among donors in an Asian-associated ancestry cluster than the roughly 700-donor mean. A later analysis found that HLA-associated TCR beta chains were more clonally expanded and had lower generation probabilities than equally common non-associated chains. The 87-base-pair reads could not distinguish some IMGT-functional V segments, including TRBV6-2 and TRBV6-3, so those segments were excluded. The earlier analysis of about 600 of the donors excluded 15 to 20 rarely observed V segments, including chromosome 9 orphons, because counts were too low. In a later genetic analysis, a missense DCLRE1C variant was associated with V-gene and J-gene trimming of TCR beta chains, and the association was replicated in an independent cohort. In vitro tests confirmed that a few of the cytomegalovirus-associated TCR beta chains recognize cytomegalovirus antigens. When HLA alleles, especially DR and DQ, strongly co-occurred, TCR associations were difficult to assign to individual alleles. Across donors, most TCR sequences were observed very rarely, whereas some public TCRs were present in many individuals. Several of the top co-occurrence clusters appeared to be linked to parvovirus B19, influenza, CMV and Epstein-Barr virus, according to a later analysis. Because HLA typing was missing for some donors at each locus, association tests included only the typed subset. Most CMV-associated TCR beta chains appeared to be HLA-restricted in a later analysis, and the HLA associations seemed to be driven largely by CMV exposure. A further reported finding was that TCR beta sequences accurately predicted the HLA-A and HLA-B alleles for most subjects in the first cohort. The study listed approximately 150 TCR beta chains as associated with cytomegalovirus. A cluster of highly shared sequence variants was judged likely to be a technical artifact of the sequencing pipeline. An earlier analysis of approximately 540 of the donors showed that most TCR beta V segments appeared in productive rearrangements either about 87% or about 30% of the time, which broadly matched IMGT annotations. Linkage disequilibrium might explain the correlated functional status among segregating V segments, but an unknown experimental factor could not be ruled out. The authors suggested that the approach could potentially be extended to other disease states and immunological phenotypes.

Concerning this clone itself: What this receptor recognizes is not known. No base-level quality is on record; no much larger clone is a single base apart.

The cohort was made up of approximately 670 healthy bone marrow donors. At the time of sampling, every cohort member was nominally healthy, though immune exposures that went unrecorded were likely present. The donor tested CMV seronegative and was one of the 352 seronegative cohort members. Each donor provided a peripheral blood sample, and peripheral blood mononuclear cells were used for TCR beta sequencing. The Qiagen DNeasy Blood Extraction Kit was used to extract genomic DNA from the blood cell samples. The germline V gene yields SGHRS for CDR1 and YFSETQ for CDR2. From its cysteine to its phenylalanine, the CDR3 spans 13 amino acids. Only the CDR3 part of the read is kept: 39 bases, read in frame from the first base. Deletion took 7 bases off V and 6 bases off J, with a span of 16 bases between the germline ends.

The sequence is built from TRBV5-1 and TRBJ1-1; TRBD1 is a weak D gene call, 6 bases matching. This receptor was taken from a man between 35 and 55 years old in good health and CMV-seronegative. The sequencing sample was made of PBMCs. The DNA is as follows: TGCGCCAGCGGCCAGGGACCAGGGGCTGAAGCTTTCTTT. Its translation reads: CASGQGPGAEAFF.